This passage covers 20 T cell receptor beta chains from one sample sequenced in a study of blood T cells in healthy people across ages. A second about 7 to 11 cycle PCR used barcoded and J-beta primers. TCRdb redid the calling of the 5' RACE reads with MiXCR, one entry per CDR3 protein. This sample yields about 600,000 distinct CDR3 sequences, of which roughly 48% are seen a single time; about 26% belongs to the top ten. The material sequenced was blood. These receptors were taken from an elderly man in good health.

Many counts were recorded for this clonotype. The chain links TRBV6-5 to TRBJ2-1, with 7 bases lining up with TRBD2. CDR1 is MNHEY, CDR2 SVGAGI, per germline. There are 16 residues in the CDR3. V dropped 4 bases and J dropped 2; count of bases not matched to a gene: 8. CDR3: CASSFRGGSTYNEQFF. The CDR3 region has the DNA TGTGCCAGCAGTTTCCGCGGGGGTTCCACCTACAATGAGCAGTTCTTC.

V and J are TRBV10-3 and TRBJ2-2; D is ambiguous. In germline, CDR1 is ENHRY, CDR2 SYGVKD. Deletions cut 8 bases from V and 3 bases from J, with 10 bases between. There are 13 residues in the CDR3. The CDR3 nucleotides read TGTGCCATCCAGGACCGAGACACCGGGGAGCTGTTTTTT. Its protein product is CAIQDRDTGELFF.

This chain joins TRBV12-3 or TRBV12-4 and TRBJ1-2; D is uncertain. The CDR3 covers 15 residues. With 6 bases removed from V and 2 bases from J, the gap between germline ends came to 16 bases. CDR3 region: CASSPTGRRNYGYTF. The CDR3 DNA reads as TGTGCCAGCAGCCCAACGGGAAGACGGAACTATGGCTACACCTTC.

This clonotype was seen at least ten times. This chain joins TRBV28 and TRBJ2-1, with 9 bases identical to TRBD1. The germline V gene encodes CDR1 MDHEN and CDR2 SYDVKM. The CDR3 is 15 amino acids. Trimming removed 5 bases from V and 7 bases from J; junction bases left unmatched: 9. The CDR3 coding sequence is TGTGCCAGCAGTCCTTCGGGACAGGGTCGGAATGAGCAGTTCTTC. It translates to CASSPSGQGRNEQFF.

There are many counts of this clonotype. The CDR3 DNA follows: TGTGCCAGTGTGGGCGGGGGCCGTTACAATGAGCAGTTCTTC. Amino acids: CASVGGGRYNEQFF. The V gene is TRBV7-9, the J gene TRBJ2-1; a weak D match, TRBD2 (7 bases). This CDR3 is 14 amino acids long. The germline gives CDR1 SEHNR, CDR2 FQNEAQ (reference sequence). V lost 9 bases to trimming and J lost 4 bases, with 16 bases between them.

This clonotype was counted many times. The V and J genes are TRBV7-9 and TRBJ1-4, with 7 nucleotides matching TRBD1. The CDR3 consists of 16 residues. The germline CDR1 and CDR2 sequences are SEHNR and FQNEAQ (reference sequence). V lost 4 bases to trimming and J lost 0 bases; unmatched junction nucleotides: 5. CDR3 sequence: CASSSGGTATNEKLFF. The DNA of the CDR3 is TGTGCCAGCAGCTCCGGTGGGACAGCAACTAATGAAAAACTGTTTTTT.

This chain connects TRBV9 to TRBJ2-6; 11 positions match TRBD2. Losses at the gene ends were 0 bases for V and 4 bases for J; bases not matched to a gene: 9. This CDR3 comprises 19 residues. Per the germline V gene, CDR1 is SGDLS and CDR2 is YYNGEE. CDR3 loop: CASSVGSLAGGLGANVLTF. The CDR3 DNA sequence: TGTGCCAGCAGCGTAGGTAGCCTAGCGGGAGGTCTCGGGGCCAACGTCCTGACTTTC.

The gene calls are TRBV7-9 and TRBJ2-1; D may correspond to TRBD1 or TRBD2 (6 bases each). Germline lookup yields CDR1 SEHNR and CDR2 FQNEAQ (reference sequence). The CDR3 is 15 amino acids. V lost 5 bases, J lost 8 bases, and 19 bases lay in between. The DNA of the CDR3 is TGTGCCAGCAGCACCGGGGGCGGGGTTCTCTATGAGCAGTTCTTC. Translated: CASSTGGGVLYEQFF.

This clonotype was seen a handful of times. The rearrangement links TRBV7-8 to TRBJ2-1; 10 bases match TRBD2. Germline trimming cut 2 bases from V and 6 bases from J; bases unmatched to any gene: 4. Germline values: CDR1 SGHVS, CDR2 FQNEAQ. CDR3 length: 15 amino acids. CDR3 sequence: CASSLTSGIGNEQFF. CDR3 nucleotide sequence: TGTGCCAGCAGCTTAACTAGCGGGATCGGCAATGAGCAGTTCTTC.

This clonotype was observed a few times. This chain joins TRBV6-1 and TRBJ2-4, with 11 bases matching TRBD2. The CDR3 is 19 amino acids. Germline V gene lookup returns CDR1 MNHNS and CDR2 SASEGT. J lost 0 bases, V lost 7 bases, and 14 bases had no gene match. CDR3 in amino acids: CASNPIGLAGGSAKNIQYF. The CDR3 DNA is TGTGCCAGCAACCCCATTGGGCTAGCGGGAGGATCAGCCAAAAACATTCAGTACTTC.

V gene TRBV11-1 combines with J gene TRBJ2-2; D not resolved. This CDR3 spans 12 amino acids. Trimming left V 4 bases short and J 9 bases short, with 9 bases between. Germline assignment: CDR1 SGHAT and CDR2 FQDESV (reference sequence). The CDR3 sequence: CASSSTPRELFF. In DNA, the CDR3 is TGTGCCAGCAGCTCTACACCCCGGGAGCTGTTTTTT.

V usage is TRBV9 and J usage is TRBJ1-2, with D possibly matching TRBD1 (6 bases). This CDR3 has 15 amino acids. V was trimmed by 0 bases and J by 4 bases, leaving 13 bases between them. Germline V CDR1 and CDR2: SGDLS, YYNGEE. This CDR3 reads CASSVAGGLGYGYTF. CDR3 DNA: TGTGCCAGCAGCGTAGCGGGGGGGCTCGGCTATGGCTACACCTTC.

Turning to this clonotype: A much larger clone differs from this one at a single base, so this may be a read error. CDR3 in amino acids: CACSYAPDTEAFF. The CDR3 DNA follows: TGTGCCTGCAGTTATGCCCCCGACACTGAAGCTTTCTTT. This chain joins TRBV6-6 and TRBJ1-1; no clear D gene. The CDR3 loop spans 13 amino acids. The germline gives CDR1 MNHNY, CDR2 SVGAGI (reference sequence).

The rearrangement joins TRBV24-1 to TRBJ2-5; 9 nucleotides match TRBD1. The J call is uncertain, as TRBJ2-7 better fits the DNA end. CDR3 size: 19 residues. CDR1 and CDR2 (germline): KGHDR, SFDVKD. The CDR3 here is CATSDTSARDRVLVYEQYF. The CDR3 DNA reads as TGTGCCACCAGTGATACCTCTGCCCGGGACAGGGTTTTGGTGTACGAGCAGTACTTC.

A few counts support this clonotype. This chain connects TRBV29-1 to TRBJ2-5; 9 bases map to TRBD1. Trimming took 6 bases from V and 5 from J; bases not matched to a gene: 7. The germline CDR1 and CDR2 sequences are SQVTM and ANQGSEA. This CDR3 has 13 amino acids. The CDR3 sequence is CSVTGTGRETQYF. The CDR3 region has the DNA TGCAGCGTAACCGGGACAGGGAGGGAGACCCAGTACTTC.

The rearrangement uses TRBV12-3 or TRBV12-4 and TRBJ2-5; TRBD1 is a possible D gene (5 bases). CDR3 size: 14 residues. Trimming pared 6 bases from V and 1 base from J, leaving 12 bases between. The CDR3 DNA reads TGTGCCAGCAGCTATCACAGGACCCAAGAGACCCAGTACTTC. Protein sequence: CASSYHRTQETQYF.

This clonotype was counted a few times. The rearrangement joins TRBV5-1 to TRBJ2-7; TRBD1 agrees at 11 bases. Germline CDR1 and CDR2: SGHRS and YFSETQ. Trimming took 4 bases from V and 3 from J; bases not matched to a gene: 3. CDR3 length: 14 amino acids. In DNA form, the CDR3 reads TGCGCCAGCAGCGGAGGGACAGGGGGCTACGAGCAGTACTTC. It encodes CASSGGTGGYEQYF.

The J gene is TRBJ2-6, the V gene TRBV12-3 or TRBV12-4, with D perhaps matching TRBD1 (6 bases). Trimming left V 10 bases short and J 0 bases short, with 10 bases between. The CDR3 contains 14 residues. CDR3 nucleotide sequence: TGTGCCACACAGGGAAACTCTGGGGCCAACGTCCTGACTTTC. It translates to CATQGNSGANVLTF.

The V and J genes are TRBV29-1 and TRBJ2-3; D unresolved. The germline V and J ends were trimmed by 6 bases and 7 bases, with 14 bases remaining between them. Germline loops: CDR1 SQVTM, CDR2 ANQGSEA. The CDR3 length is 12 residues. CDR3 bases: TGCAGCGTCCGGGTCTCTTCTCATACGCAGTATTTT. This sequence encodes CSVRVSSHTQYF.

CDR3 loop: CSVEGRQQETQYF. CDR3 DNA sequence: TGCAGCGTTGAAGGCAGACAACAAGAGACCCAGTACTTC. The chain carries TRBV29-1 and TRBJ2-5; D is unclear. V lost 1 base and J lost 2, with 8 bases in between. The germline V gene has CDR1 SQVTM and CDR2 ANQGSEA. This CDR3 comprises 13 residues.